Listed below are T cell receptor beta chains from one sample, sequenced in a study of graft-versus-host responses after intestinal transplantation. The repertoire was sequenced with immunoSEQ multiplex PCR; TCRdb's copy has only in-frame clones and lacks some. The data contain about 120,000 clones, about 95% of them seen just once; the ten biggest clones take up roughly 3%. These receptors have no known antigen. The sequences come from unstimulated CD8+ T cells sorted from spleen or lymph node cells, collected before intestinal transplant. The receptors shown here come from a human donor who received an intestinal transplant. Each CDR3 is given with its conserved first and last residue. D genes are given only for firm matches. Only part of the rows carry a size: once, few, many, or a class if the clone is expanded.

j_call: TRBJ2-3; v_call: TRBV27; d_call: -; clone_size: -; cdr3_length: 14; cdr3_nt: TGTGCCAGCAGTCCCGGAGGGCACACAGATACGCAGTATTTT; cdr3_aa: CASSPGGHTDTQYF
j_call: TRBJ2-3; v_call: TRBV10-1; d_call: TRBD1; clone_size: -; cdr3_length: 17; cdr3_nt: TGCGCCAGCAGTGAATGCAGGGGGCTCTGGAGCACAGATACGCAGTATTTT; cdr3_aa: CASSECRGLWSTDTQYF
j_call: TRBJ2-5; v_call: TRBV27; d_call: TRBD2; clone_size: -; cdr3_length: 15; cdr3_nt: TGTGCCAGCAGTTTAGGGGGGGGTCCCCCCGAGACCCAGTACTTC; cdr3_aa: CASSLGGGPPETQYF
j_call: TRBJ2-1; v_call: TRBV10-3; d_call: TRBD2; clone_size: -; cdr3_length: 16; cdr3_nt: TGTGCCATCAGTGAGGGAGCGGGAGGGCCCAGGAATGAGCAGTTCTTC; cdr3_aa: CAISEGAGGPRNEQFF
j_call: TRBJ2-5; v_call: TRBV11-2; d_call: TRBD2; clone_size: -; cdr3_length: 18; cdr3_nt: TGTGCCAGCAGCGTACCCGGGACTAGCGGGAGGTCGGGAGAGACCCAGTACTTC; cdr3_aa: CASSVPGTSGRSGETQYF
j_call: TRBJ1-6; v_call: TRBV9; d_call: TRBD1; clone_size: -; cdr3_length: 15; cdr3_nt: TGTGCCAGCAGCCCACAGGGGTCCTATAATTCACCCCTCCACTTT; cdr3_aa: CASSPQGSYNSPLHF
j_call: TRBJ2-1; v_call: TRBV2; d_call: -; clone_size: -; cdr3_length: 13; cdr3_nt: TGTGCCACCGGGCGGGCTAGCATGAATGAGCAGTTCTTC; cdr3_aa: CATGRASMNEQFF
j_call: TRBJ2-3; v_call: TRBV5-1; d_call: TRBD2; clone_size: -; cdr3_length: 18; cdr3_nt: TGCGCCAGCAGCCTCGGACTAGCGGGAGGGCTCTACACAGATACGCAGTATTTT; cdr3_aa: CASSLGLAGGLYTDTQYF
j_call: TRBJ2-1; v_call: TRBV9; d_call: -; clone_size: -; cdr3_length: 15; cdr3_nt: TGTGCCAGCAGCCTGGGACTGAGCTCCTACAATGAGCAGTTCTTC; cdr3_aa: CASSLGLSSYNEQFF
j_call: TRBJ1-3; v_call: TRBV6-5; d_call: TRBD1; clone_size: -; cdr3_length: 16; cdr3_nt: TGTGCCAGCAGTTATTCGCCCCGGACAGGAGGAAACACCATATATTTT; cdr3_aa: CASSYSPRTGGNTIYF
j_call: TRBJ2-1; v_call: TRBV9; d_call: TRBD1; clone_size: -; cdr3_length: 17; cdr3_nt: TGTGCCAGCAGCGCAAAACAGGGGATTAGCTCCTACAATGAGCAGTTCTTC; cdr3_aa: CASSAKQGISSYNEQFF
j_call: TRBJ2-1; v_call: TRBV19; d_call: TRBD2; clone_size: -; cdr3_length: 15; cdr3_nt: TGTGCCAGTAGTATCGGGTCTAGCGGGTACAATGAGCAGTTCTTC; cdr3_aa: CASSIGSSGYNEQFF
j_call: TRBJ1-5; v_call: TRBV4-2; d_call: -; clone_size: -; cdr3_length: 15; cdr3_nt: TGTGCCAGCAGCCAAGGGGTCTATAGCAATCAGCCCCAGCATTTT; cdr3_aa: CASSQGVYSNQPQHF
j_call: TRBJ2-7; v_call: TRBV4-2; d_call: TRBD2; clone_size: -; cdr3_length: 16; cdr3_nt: TGTGCCAGCAGCCAAGATCGGGGGGAGGGCCTCTACGAGCAGTACTTC; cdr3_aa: CASSQDRGEGLYEQYF
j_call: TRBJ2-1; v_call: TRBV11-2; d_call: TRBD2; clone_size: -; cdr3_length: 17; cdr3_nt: TGTGCCAGCAGCTTAGATACGACTAGCGGGAGGGACAATGAGCAGTTCTTC; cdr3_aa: CASSLDTTSGRDNEQFF
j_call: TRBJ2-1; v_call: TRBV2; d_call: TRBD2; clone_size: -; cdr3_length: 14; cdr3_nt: TGTGCCACCTGGACTAGCGGAAGCTACAATGAGCAGTTCTTC; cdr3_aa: CATWTSGSYNEQFF
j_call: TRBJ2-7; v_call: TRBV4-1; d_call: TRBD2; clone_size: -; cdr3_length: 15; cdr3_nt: TGCGCCAGCAGCCAAGTAAAGCGGGGTGACTACGAGCAGTACTTC; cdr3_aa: CASSQVKRGDYEQYF
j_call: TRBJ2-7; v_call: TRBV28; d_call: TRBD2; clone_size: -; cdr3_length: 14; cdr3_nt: TGTGCCAGCAGTTTAAGGCGGGGGGCCTACGAGCAGTACTTC; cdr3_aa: CASSLRRGAYEQYF
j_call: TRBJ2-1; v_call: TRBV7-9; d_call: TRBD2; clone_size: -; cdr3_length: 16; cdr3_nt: TGTGCCAGCAGCCCCCAAGCGGGAGGGCCGGGCAATGAGCAGTTCTTC; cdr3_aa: CASSPQAGGPGNEQFF
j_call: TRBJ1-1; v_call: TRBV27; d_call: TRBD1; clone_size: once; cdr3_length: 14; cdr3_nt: TGTGCCAGCAGTCGACAGGGGATGAACACTGAAGCTTTCTTT; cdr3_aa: CASSRQGMNTEAFF
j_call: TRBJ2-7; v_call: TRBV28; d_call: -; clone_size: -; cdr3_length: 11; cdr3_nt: TGTGCCAGCGTTAGTATGGGAGAGCAGTACTTC; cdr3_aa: CASVSMGEQYF
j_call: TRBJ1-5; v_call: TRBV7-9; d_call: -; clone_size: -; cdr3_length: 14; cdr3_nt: TGTGCCAGCAGTTCAGGATATAGCAATCAGCCCCAGCATTTT; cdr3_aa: CASSSGYSNQPQHF
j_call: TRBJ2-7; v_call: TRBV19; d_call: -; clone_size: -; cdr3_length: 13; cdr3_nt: TGTGCCAGTAGTTTCGGGACATCCTACGAGCAGTACTTC; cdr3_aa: CASSFGTSYEQYF
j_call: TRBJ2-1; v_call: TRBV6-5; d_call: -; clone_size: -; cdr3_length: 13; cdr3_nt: TGTGCCAGCAGTTACACCGGGGCCCATGAGCAGTTCTTC; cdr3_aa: CASSYTGAHEQFF
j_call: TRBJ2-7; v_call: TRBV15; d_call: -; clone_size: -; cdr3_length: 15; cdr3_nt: TGTGCCACCAGCAGATTACAGGGACTTCCCTACGAGCAGTACTTC; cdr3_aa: CATSRLQGLPYEQYF
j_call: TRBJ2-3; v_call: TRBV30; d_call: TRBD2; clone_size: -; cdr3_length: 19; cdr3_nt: TGTGCCTGGAGTGTAGAGTCCCCACTAGCGGGAGGGCCGGGGGATACGCAGTATTTT; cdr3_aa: CAWSVESPLAGGPGDTQYF
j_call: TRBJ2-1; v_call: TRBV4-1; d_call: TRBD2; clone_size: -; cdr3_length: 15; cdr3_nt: TGCGCCAGCAGCCAAATTAGCGGGTCCTACAATGAGCAGTTCTTC; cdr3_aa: CASSQISGSYNEQFF
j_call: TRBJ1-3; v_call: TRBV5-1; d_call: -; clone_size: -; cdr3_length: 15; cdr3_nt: TGCGCCAGCAGCCACCACGGTGCGATAGGAAACACCATATATTTT; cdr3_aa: CASSHHGAIGNTIYF
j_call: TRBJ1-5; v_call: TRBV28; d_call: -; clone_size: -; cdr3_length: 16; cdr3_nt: TGTGCCAGCAGACCTACTACCGGGGGTAGCAATCAGCCCCAGCATTTT; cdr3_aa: CASRPTTGGSNQPQHF
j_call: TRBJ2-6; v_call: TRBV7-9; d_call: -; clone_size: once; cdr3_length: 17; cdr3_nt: TGTGCCAGCAGCTTAGCCGGGACCAGCTTTTCGGCCAACGTCCTGACTTTC; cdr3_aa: CASSLAGTSFSANVLTF
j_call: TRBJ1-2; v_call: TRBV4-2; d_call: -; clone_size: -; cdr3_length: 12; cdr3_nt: TGTGCCAGCAGCCAAGATCGCTATGGCTACACCTTC; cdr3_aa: CASSQDRYGYTF
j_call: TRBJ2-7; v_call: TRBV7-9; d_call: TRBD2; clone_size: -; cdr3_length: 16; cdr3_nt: TGTGCCAGCAGCTTAGTAGGCTCGGGACTACCCTACGAGCAGTACTTC; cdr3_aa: CASSLVGSGLPYEQYF
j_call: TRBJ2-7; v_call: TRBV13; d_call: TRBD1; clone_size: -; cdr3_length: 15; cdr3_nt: TGTGCCAGCAGCTTAGGGACAGGGGGCTCCTACGAGCAGTACTTC; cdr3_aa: CASSLGTGGSYEQYF
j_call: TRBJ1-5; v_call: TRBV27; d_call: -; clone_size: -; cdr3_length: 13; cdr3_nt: TGTGCCAGCAGTTTCGGACTGAATCAGCCCCAGCATTTT; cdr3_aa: CASSFGLNQPQHF
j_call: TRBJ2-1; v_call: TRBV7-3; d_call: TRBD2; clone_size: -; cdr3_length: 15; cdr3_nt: TGTGCCAGCACCTCGGGTAGCGGGAGGGCCAATGAGCAGTTCTTC; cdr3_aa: CASTSGSGRANEQFF
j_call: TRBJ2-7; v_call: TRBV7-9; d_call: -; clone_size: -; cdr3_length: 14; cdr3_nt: TGTGCCAGCAGCTTCGGAGGGCAATCCTACGAGCAGTACTTC; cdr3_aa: CASSFGGQSYEQYF
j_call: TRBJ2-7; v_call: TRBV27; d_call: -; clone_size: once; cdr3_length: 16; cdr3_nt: TGTGCCAGCAGTTTACGGGTCTCGGATCTCTCCTACGAGCAGTACTTC; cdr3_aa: CASSLRVSDLSYEQYF
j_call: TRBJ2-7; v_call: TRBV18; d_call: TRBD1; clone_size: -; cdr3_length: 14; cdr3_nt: TGTGCCAGCTCACTGAGACAGGGGGCGGTCGAGCAGTACTTC; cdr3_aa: CASSLRQGAVEQYF
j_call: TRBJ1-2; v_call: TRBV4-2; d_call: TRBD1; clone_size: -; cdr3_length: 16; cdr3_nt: TGTGCCAGCAGCCAAGATGTTGGGACAGGGTTCTATGGCTACACCTTC; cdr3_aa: CASSQDVGTGFYGYTF
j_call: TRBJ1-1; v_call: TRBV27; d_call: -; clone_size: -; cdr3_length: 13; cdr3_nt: TGTGCCAGCAGTTTATCGATAGGGACCCCAGCTTTCTTT; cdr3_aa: CASSLSIGTPAFF
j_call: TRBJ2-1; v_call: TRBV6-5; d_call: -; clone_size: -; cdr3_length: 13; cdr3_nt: TGTGCCAGCAGTTACCTTGAGGGAGAAGTGCAGTTCTTC; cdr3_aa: CASSYLEGEVQFF
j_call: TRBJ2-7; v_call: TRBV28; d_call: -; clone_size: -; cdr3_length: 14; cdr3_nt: TGTGCCAGCAGTTTGAGGGACCAGTCCTACGAGCAGTACTTC; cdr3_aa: CASSLRDQSYEQYF
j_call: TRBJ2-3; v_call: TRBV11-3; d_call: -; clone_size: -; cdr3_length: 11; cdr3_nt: TGTGCCAGCAGCCTGGGGGATACGCAGTATTTT; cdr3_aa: CASSLGDTQYF
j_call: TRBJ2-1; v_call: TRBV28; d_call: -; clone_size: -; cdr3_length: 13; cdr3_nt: TGTGCCAGCAGTCTCTCCCGGTACAATGAGCAGTTCTTC; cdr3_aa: CASSLSRYNEQFF
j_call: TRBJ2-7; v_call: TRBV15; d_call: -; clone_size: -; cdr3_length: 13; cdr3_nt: TGTGCCACCAGCAGAGTAGGTTCTCACGAGCAGTACTTC; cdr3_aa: CATSRVGSHEQYF
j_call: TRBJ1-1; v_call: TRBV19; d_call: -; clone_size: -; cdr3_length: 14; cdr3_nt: TGTGCCAGTAGTATGCACAGGATGAACACTGAAGCTTTCTTT; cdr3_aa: CASSMHRMNTEAFF
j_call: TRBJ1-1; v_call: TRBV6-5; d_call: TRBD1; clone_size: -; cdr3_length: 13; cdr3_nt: TGTGCCAGCAGAGATGGGACAGGGGGCCAAGCTTTCTTT; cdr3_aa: CASRDGTGGQAFF
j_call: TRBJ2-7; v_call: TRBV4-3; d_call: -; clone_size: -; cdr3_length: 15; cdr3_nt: TGCGCCAGCAGCCAAGATTCAGGAGTTTCCTACGAGCAGTACTTC; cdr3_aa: CASSQDSGVSYEQYF
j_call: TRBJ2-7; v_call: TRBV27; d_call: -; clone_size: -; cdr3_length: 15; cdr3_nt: TGTGCCAGCAGCCTCACTCCGCGGGCTCGCTACGAGCAGTACTTC; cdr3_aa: CASSLTPRARYEQYF
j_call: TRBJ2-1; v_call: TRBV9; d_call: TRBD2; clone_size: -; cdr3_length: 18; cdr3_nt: TGTGCCAGCAGTCATGTTGTCGGACTAGCGGGTACATACAATGAGCAGTTCTTC; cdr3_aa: CASSHVVGLAGTYNEQFF
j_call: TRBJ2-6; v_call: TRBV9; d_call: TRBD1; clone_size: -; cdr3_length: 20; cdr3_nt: TGTGCCAGCAGCCCCCAGCCCGGGATCCAGGGGGCCTTTGGGGCCAACGTCCTGACTTTC; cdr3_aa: CASSPQPGIQGAFGANVLTF
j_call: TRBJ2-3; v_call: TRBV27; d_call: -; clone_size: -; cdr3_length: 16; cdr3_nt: TGTGCCAGCAGCCTCAGCCGACAGGAAATCCCAGATACGCAGTATTTT; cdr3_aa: CASSLSRQEIPDTQYF
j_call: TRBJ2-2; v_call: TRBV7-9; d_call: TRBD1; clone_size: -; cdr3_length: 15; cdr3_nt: TGTGCCAGCAGCTTAAGTACAGGGGTTACCGGGGAGCTGTTTTTT; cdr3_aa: CASSLSTGVTGELFF
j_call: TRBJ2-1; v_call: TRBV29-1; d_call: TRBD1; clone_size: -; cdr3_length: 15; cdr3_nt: TGCAGCGTTGGTAGCCGGGACAGGGGCTACAATGAGCAGTTCTTC; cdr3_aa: CSVGSRDRGYNEQFF